One and the same sample provided the 26 T cell receptor beta chains below, sequenced in a study of Ad26.COV2.S vaccination and SARS-CoV-2 variants. Stated treatment: some 19 received Ad26.COV2.S at low or high dose, single or two shots; several received placebo; per-sample allocation not given. Specimens were obtained on day 63 following the first vaccine or placebo injection. Clones were read by immunoSEQ multiplex PCR, and TCRdb kept only the in-frame ones, dropping some. The table has 200,000 to 300,000 clones, around 85% seen once. The material was peripheral blood, obtained in a trial of Ad26.COV2.S vaccine versus placebo. These receptors all come from a person between 18 and 59 years old who received the Ad26.COV2.S COVID-19 vaccine or a placebo.

This chain joins TRBV9 and TRBJ2-2, with D unclear. The CDR3 sequence is 15 residues long. The germline V and J ends were trimmed by 4 bases and 1 base, with 11 bases remaining between them. Germline V gives CDR1 SGDLS, CDR2 YYNGEE. The CDR3 DNA follows: TGTGCCAGCAGCCCCCGACTGATGAACACCGGGGAGCTGTTTTTT. Translation: CASSPRLMNTGELFF.

The chain joins TRBV18 to TRBJ2-3; TRBD2 is a possible D gene (6 bases). Germline CDR1 and CDR2: KGHSH and LQKENI. V lost 0 bases and J 1 base, leaving 8 bases between the germline ends. The CDR3 runs to 15 residues. CDR3: CASSPPSGRTDTQYF. The CDR3 DNA reads as TGTGCCAGCTCACCACCTAGCGGACGCACAGATACGCAGTATTTT.

The chain is built from TRBV29-1 and TRBJ2-5; 7 nucleotides align to TRBD1. Unmatched junction bases numbered 10, after V lost 7 bases and J lost 2 bases. Per germline, CDR1 SQVTM and CDR2 ANQGSEA. The CDR3 is 14 residues long. This CDR3 is CSGRKPGQQETQYF. CDR3 DNA sequence: TGCAGCGGGAGGAAACCGGGACAGCAAGAGACCCAGTACTTC.

The chain uses TRBV19 and TRBJ2-2; 7 bases line up with TRBD1. V was pared by 4 bases and J by 2 bases, with 10 bases of the junction left unmatched. The CDR3 totals 17 residues. CDR1 is LNHDA and CDR2 is SQIVND in the germline V gene (reference sequence). The CDR3 sequence is CASSSYTGTVNTGELFF. CDR3 in DNA: TGTGCCAGTAGTAGCTATACCGGGACAGTAAACACCGGGGAGCTGTTTTTT.

The gene calls are TRBV30 and TRBJ2-5, with 7 bases lining up with TRBD1. V was clipped by 0 bases and J by 3 bases; unmatched bases: 4. Germline CDR1 GTSNPN, CDR2 SVGIG (reference sequence). The CDR3 covers 14 residues. This chain's CDR3 is CAWSVFRGKETQYF. CDR3 DNA: TGTGCCTGGAGTGTTTTCAGGGGGAAAGAGACCCAGTACTTC. The full variable domain, its missing parts supplied by reference TRBV30 and TRBJ2-5, is SQTIHQWPATLVQPVGSPLSLECTVEGTSNPNLYWYRQAAGRGLQLLFYSVGIGQISSEVPQNLSASRPQDRQFILSSKKLLLSDSGFYLCAWSVFRGKETQYFGPGTRLLVL.

The V gene is TRBV6-5, the J gene TRBJ2-7; D tentatively fits TRBD1 or TRBD2 (5 bases each). V was cut by 7 bases and J by 4 bases, with 14 bases left in between. The germline gives CDR1 MNHEY, CDR2 SVGAGI. The CDR3 sequence is 13 residues long. The CDR3 DNA sequence: TGTGCCAGCATCAGGACGGGGCCTTACGAGCAGTACGTC. It specifies CASIRTGPYEQYV.

The rearrangement uses TRBV29-1 and TRBJ1-2; perhaps TRBD1 as D (6 bases). V gave up 8 bases and J gave up 6 bases, with 13 bases separating them. Germline assignment: CDR1 SQVTM and CDR2 ANQGSEA. The CDR3 is made up of 11 amino acids. This CDR3 reads CSSLQGDGYTF. The CDR3 DNA reads TGCAGCTCGCTACAGGGAGATGGCTACACCTTC.

This clone was observed a handful of times. V usage is TRBV5-6 and J usage is TRBJ2-3; no clear D gene. CDR3 length: 11 residues. In germline, CDR1 is SGHDT, CDR2 YYEEEE. V was pared by 0 bases and J by 5 bases, with 1 base between. The CDR3 coding sequence is TGTGCCAGCAGCTTGGGAGATACGCAGTATTTT. This sequence encodes CASSLGDTQYF.

Only a few counts were recorded for this clone. The chain employs TRBV30 and TRBJ2-7; TRBD1 aligns across 8 bases. Germline CDR1 reads GTSNPN; CDR2 reads SVGIG (reference sequence). The ends lost 4 bases at V and 3 bases at J; junction bases unmatched: 2. This CDR3 has 12 amino acids. The CDR3 loop reads CAWIQGDYEQYF. CDR3 DNA: TGTGCCTGGATACAGGGGGACTACGAGCAGTACTTC.

V usage is TRBV30 and J usage is TRBJ1-2; D is possibly TRBD1 (5 bases). The CDR3 has 12 residues. Germline V gene sequence: CDR1 GTSNPN, CDR2 SVGIG (reference sequence). Trimming removed 3 bases from V and 8 bases from J, with 13 bases in between. CDR3 region: CAWSQGMIGYTF. The CDR3 DNA is TGTGCCTGGAGCCAGGGTATGATAGGCTACACCTTC.

The chain is built from TRBV7-9 and TRBJ2-5; TRBD2 agrees at 7 bases. Per germline, CDR1 SEHNR and CDR2 FQNEAQ (reference sequence). The CDR3 has 14 amino acids. After removal of 7 bases from V and 2 bases from J, the junction contained 7 bases not matched to a gene. As DNA, the CDR3 is TGTGCCAGCACCGACCAGGGACTACAAGAGACCCAGTACTTC. Translation gives CASTDQGLQETQYF.

The rearrangement uses TRBV27 and TRBJ1-2; tentatively, D is TRBD1 (6 bases). Germline CDR1 MNHEY, CDR2 SMNVEV (reference sequence). The ends were cut back, 7 bases at V and 5 bases at J, with 20 bases in the middle. The CDR3 totals 15 residues. CDR3 region: CASTSLGGGQYGYTF. CDR3 coding DNA: TGTGCCAGCACCTCCCTAGGAGGGGGGCAATATGGCTACACCTTC.

This clone turned up a few times. The chain employs TRBV29-1 and TRBJ2-3; 12 positions agree with TRBD2. Trimming removed 6 bases from V and 0 bases from J; junction bases left unmatched: 10. The germline V gene has CDR1 SQVTM and CDR2 ANQGSEA. The CDR3 runs 17 residues. The CDR3 DNA reads as TGCAGCGTAGGGGGACTAGCGGGCTTTACTAGCACAGATACGCAGTATTTT. This codes for CSVGGLAGFTSTDTQYF.

The rearrangement links TRBV14 to TRBJ1-1; 7 nucleotides agree with TRBD1. Germline-derived CDR1 and CDR2 are SGHDN and FVKESK. The CDR3 covers 15 residues. V gave up 6 bases and J gave up 1 base; unmatched junction bases: 8. The CDR3 here is CASSSLRGKNTEAFF. DNA for the CDR3: TGTGCCAGCAGTTCACTCAGGGGGAAGAACACTGAAGCTTTCTTT.

The rearrangement links TRBV10-2 to TRBJ2-7, with TRBD1 matching over 7 bases. The V gene end was trimmed by 5 bases and the J gene end by 0 bases; junction bases not matched to a gene: 4. This CDR3 region has 14 residues. Germline V gives CDR1 WSHSY, CDR2 SAAADI. The CDR3 region has the DNA TGCGCCAGCAGTCGGGACAGAGGCTCCTACGAGCAGTACTTC. This translates into CASSRDRGSYEQYF.

This rearrangement joins TRBV30 to TRBJ2-1; 10 nucleotides align to TRBD2. V dropped 3 bases and J dropped 5; count of bases not matched to a gene: 10. The CDR3 consists of 16 residues. From germline, CDR1 is GTSNPN and CDR2 SVGIG (reference sequence). As DNA, the CDR3 is TGTGCCTGGAGGTCCAAGCGGGGGGGCCGAGACAATGAGCAGTTCTTC. This translates into CAWRSKRGGRDNEQFF.

The V gene is TRBV3-1 (or the pseudogene TRBV3-2), the J gene TRBJ1-2, with TRBD1 as a possible D gene (5 bases). Germline V gene data show CDR1 as LGHDT and CDR2 as YNNKEL (reference sequence). CDR3 length: 12 residues. Trimming took 5 bases from V and 8 from J, leaving 12 bases between them. CDR3 residues: CASSDGRAGYTF. For the CDR3, the DNA is TGTGCCAGCAGCGATGGCAGGGCCGGCTACACCTTC.

The count of this clone is one. V is TRBV4-1 and J is TRBJ2-1; D gene ambiguous. CDR1 is MGHRA, CDR2 YSYEKL, per germline. The CDR3 length is 13 residues. Trimming cost V 5 bases and J 2 bases, with 7 bases left between them. DNA for the CDR3: TGCGCCAGCAGCTGGGAAGCCTACAATGAGCAGTTCTTC. Translation: CASSWEAYNEQFF.

The chain combines TRBV6-5 with TRBJ1-5, with a possible D match to TRBD1 (6 bases). CDR3 length equals 14 residues. V lost 7 bases and J 3 bases, leaving 13 bases between the germline ends. Germline V gene lookup returns CDR1 MNHEY and CDR2 SVGAGI. The CDR3: CASILGQNNQPQHF. The CDR3 region has the DNA TGTGCCAGCATTCTTGGACAGAACAATCAGCCCCAGCATTTT.

This clone occurred a few times. CDR3 bases: TGTGCCAGCAGCTTACCACAGGGCCGGAACACTGAAGCTTTCTTT. Protein sequence: CASSLPQGRNTEAFF. The gene calls are TRBV7-9 and TRBJ1-1, with D maybe TRBD1 (6 bases). V lost 2 bases and J lost 1, with 11 bases in between. The CDR3 consists of 15 residues. Germline V CDR1 and CDR2: SEHNR, FQNEAQ (reference sequence).

J is TRBJ2-7 and V is TRBV7-9, with D possibly TRBD1 on 6 matching bases. The CDR3 extends over 15 amino acids. Looked up from germline, CDR1 is SEHNR and CDR2 is FQNEAQ (reference sequence). V was clipped by 2 bases and J by 3 bases, with 14 bases between them. The CDR3 region is CASSLRQAGLYEQYF. CDR3 in DNA: TGTGCCAGCAGCTTAAGACAGGCAGGTCTCTACGAGCAGTACTTC.

The chain links TRBV4-3 to TRBJ2-1; D uncertain. The germline gives CDR1 LGHNA, CDR2 YSLEER. Trimming shortened V by 0 bases and J by 6 bases, and 6 bases separated the two germline ends. CDR3 size: 13 residues. The DNA of the CDR3 is TGCGCCAGCAGCCAAGATAGGGTCAATGAGCAGTTCTTC. Protein: CASSQDRVNEQFF.

The chain couples TRBV16 to TRBJ2-2, with 7 nucleotides matching TRBD2. The CDR3 consists of 15 residues. The germline gives CDR1 KGHSY, CDR2 FQNENV. V dropped 1 base and J dropped 4; count of bases not matched to a gene: 3. CDR3 in amino acids: CASSQWGTTTGELFF. As DNA, the CDR3 is TGTGCCAGCAGCCAATGGGGGACTACCACCGGGGAGCTGTTTTTT.

CDR3 sequence: CASSSGRGNTIYF. CDR3 DNA: TGCGCCAGCAGCTCCGGACGAGGAAACACCATATATTTT. The gene calls are TRBV5-1 and TRBJ1-3; D is ambiguous. The V gene's germline CDR1 is SGHRS and CDR2 YFSETQ. V dropped 3 bases and J dropped 4 bases, with 8 bases sitting between them. The CDR3 sequence is 13 residues long.

The chain carries TRBV29-1 and TRBJ2-3, with 7 bases lining up with TRBD2. CDR1 SQVTM and CDR2 ANQGSEA come from the germline V gene. The CDR3 length is 15 residues. The V segment lost 4 bases and the J segment 2 bases; nucleotides outside the gene matches: 9. The CDR3 nucleotides read TGCAGCGTTGCTACGTTCGGGGGGAACACAGATACGCAGTATTTT. This codes for CSVATFGGNTDTQYF.

This chain uses TRBV9 with TRBJ2-2, with TRBD2 matching 10 bases. CDR1 is SGDLS and CDR2 is YYNGEE in the germline V gene. V shed 0 bases, J shed 8 bases, and the junction held 7 bases outside the gene matches. The CDR3 runs to 16 residues. CDR3 loop: CASSVGLAGVRGELFF. The CDR3 coding sequence is TGTGCCAGCAGCGTAGGTCTAGCGGGGGTTCGAGGGGAGCTGTTTTTT.